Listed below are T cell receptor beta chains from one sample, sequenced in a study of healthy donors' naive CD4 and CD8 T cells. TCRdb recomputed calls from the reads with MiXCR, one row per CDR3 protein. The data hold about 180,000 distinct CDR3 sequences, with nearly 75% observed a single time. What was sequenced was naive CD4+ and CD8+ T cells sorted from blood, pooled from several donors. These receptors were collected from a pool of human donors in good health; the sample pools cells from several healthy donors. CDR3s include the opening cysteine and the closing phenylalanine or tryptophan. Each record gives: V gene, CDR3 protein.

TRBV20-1	CSARDPGTGTEAFF
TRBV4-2	CASSQVSLDTGELFF
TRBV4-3	CASSQVAASGVSTDTQYF
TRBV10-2	CASSDRSNQPQHF
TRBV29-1	CSVETSGSGETQYF
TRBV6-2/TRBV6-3	CASSSIGTHYEQYF
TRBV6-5	CASSYTRPSIYNEQFF
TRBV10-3	CAISPGTGSGETQYF
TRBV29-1	CSASPGTSGGDDTQYF
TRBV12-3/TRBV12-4	CASSLPGDQETQYF
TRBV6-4	CASSGVRGTYEQYF
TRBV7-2	CASRENYNEQFF
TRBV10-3	CAISEPHSRGNEQFF